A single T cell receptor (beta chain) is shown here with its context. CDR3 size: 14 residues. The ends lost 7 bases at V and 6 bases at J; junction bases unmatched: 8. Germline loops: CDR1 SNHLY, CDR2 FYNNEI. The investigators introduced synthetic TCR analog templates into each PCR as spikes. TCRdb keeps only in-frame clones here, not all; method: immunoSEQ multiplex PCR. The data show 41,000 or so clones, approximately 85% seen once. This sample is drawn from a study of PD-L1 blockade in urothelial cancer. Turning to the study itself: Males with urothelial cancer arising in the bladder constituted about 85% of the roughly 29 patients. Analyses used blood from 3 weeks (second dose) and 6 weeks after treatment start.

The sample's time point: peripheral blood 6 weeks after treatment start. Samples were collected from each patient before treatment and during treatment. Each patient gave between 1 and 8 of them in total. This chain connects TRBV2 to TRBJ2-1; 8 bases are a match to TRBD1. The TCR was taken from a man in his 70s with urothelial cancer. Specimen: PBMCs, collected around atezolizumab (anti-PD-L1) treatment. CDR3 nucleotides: TGTGCCAGCACCTTGGACAGGGTAGGCAATGAGCAGTTCTTC. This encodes CASTLDRVGNEQFF.